Shown below are 13 T cell receptor beta chains from a single sample sequenced in a study of Graves' ophthalmopathy and Graves' hyperthyroidism. RNA transcripts yielded amplified TCR beta CDR3 regions. RT-PCR in the first round used HTBI primers; a second-round multiplex PCR followed. TCRdb re-analysed the multiplex PCR reads in MiXCR, keeping a single row per CDR3 protein. Altogether over a million distinct CDR3 sequences are present, less than 45% being singletons, with the ten largest covering over 8.5%. The sample consisted of peripheral blood or thyroid tissue (not recorded which). All receptors derive from an adult man with Graves' hyperthyroidism.

This clonotype turned up a few times. Just one base apart from a much larger clone, this may be a read error. The chain carries TRBV5-8 and TRBJ1-2; no reliable D call. Per the germline V gene, CDR1 is SGHTS and CDR2 is YDEGEE. Trimming took off 3 bases at V and 4 bases at J, with 13 bases between the two ends. The CDR3 covers 14 residues. DNA of the CDR3: TGTGCCAGCAGCTCAACCTCCCGTTCCTATGGCTACACCTTC. Translating it yields CASSSTSRSYGYTF.

The chain is built from TRBV4-1 and TRBJ1-2; 7 bases are a match to TRBD1. In germline, CDR1 is MGHRA, CDR2 YSYEKL. The CDR3 length is 15 residues. Trimming at V came to 0 bases and at J to 6 bases, leaving 7 bases not matched to a gene. CDR3 bases: TGCGCCAGCAGCCAAGATCAGGCAGGGGGGGATGGCTACACCTTC. This gives the protein CASSQDQAGGDGYTF.

V and J are TRBV28 and TRBJ1-5; a possible D gene is TRBD1 (6 bases). CDR1 and CDR2 from the germline V gene are MDHEN and SYDVKM. The V end lost 7 bases, the J end lost 5 bases, and 12 bases lay between the germline ends. The CDR3 runs 13 residues. The CDR3 protein is CASIGGYDQPQHF. CDR3 nucleotide sequence: TGTGCCAGCATAGGGGGGTATGATCAGCCCCAGCATTTT.

The J gene is TRBJ2-7, the V gene TRBV4-3, with D unresolved. CDR3 length equals 14 residues. The V end lost 2 bases, the J end lost 4 bases, and 12 bases lay between the germline ends. Germline CDR1 LGHNA, CDR2 YSLEER. The CDR3, as DNA: TGCGCCAGCAGCCAACAAACGACGGCGTACGAGCAGTACTTC. It is translated as CASSQQTTAYEQYF.

V usage is TRBV29-1 and J usage is TRBJ1-2; 11 bases match TRBD1. Per the germline V gene, CDR1 is SQVTM and CDR2 is ANQGSEA. This CDR3 comprises 13 residues. V shed 7 bases, J shed 5 bases, and the junction held 6 bases outside the gene matches. CDR3 in amino acids: CSAGTGGTYGYTF. CDR3 sequence (DNA): TGCAGCGCTGGGACAGGGGGAACATATGGCTACACCTTC.

This clonotype appeared a few times. The V and J genes are TRBV4-1 and TRBJ2-7; no firm D call. The V gene lost 1 base and the J gene lost 3 bases, with 10 bases spanning the gap. Looked up from germline, CDR1 is MGHRA and CDR2 is YSYEKL. The CDR3 has 14 amino acids. The CDR3 here is CASSQVSDIYEQYF. In nucleotides, the CDR3 is TGCGCCAGCAGCCAAGTGTCAGACATCTACGAGCAGTACTTC.

This clonotype was counted ten times or more. The chain recombines TRBV15 with TRBJ1-2, with D unclear. CDR3 length equals 15 residues. Trimming removed 0 bases from V and 7 bases from J, with 15 bases in between. Per germline, CDR1 LNHNV and CDR2 YYDKDF (reference sequence). CDR3 nucleotide sequence: TGTGCCACCAGCAGAGATAAGCAGTTATTGGGTGGCTACACCTTC. As protein: CATSRDKQLLGGYTF.

This clonotype was recorded at least ten times. V is TRBV29-1 and J is TRBJ2-7, with D possibly being TRBD2 (5 bases). The CDR3 runs to 13 residues. The V end was cut by 4 bases, the J end by 7 bases, with 17 bases between. Germline V CDR1 and CDR2: SQVTM, ANQGSEA. The CDR3 coding sequence is TGCAGCGTTGTTCGTGGGCCTCCGGGGGAGCAGTACTTC. The encoded protein is CSVVRGPPGEQYF.

The chain employs TRBV10-3 and TRBJ1-4, with 11 bases fitting TRBD1. The CDR3 spans 16 residues. CDR1 and CDR2 (germline): ENHRY, SYGVKD. V was clipped by 6 bases and J by 4 bases; unmatched bases: 7. The CDR3 nucleotides read TGTGCCATCAGCGGGACAGGGGGAGGGGATAATGAAAAACTGTTTTTT. As protein: CAISGTGGGDNEKLFF.

The chain combines TRBV10-3 with TRBJ2-7, with D possibly TRBD1 on 5 matching bases. Germline CDR1 and CDR2: ENHRY and SYGVKD. This CDR3 spans 14 amino acids. V was shortened by 3 bases and J by 1 base, with 10 bases between the two germline ends. CDR3 bases: TGTGCCATCAGTGATTCTGACAGATCCTACGAGCAGTACTTC. Protein product: CAISDSDRSYEQYF.

The chain joins TRBV11-2 to TRBJ2-7, with 7 bases matching TRBD1. The V gene end was trimmed by 0 bases and the J gene end by 6 bases; junction bases not matched to a gene: 8. Germline lookup yields CDR1 SGHAT and CDR2 FQNNGV. This CDR3 comprises 15 residues. The DNA for the CDR3 is TGTGCCAGCAGCTTAGATCCGGGGACAGCTTGCGAGCAGTACTTC. It codes for CASSLDPGTACEQYF.

The rearrangement links TRBV7-8 to TRBJ2-5; 8 nucleotides line up with TRBD2. The CDR3 spans 12 residues. Per the germline V gene, CDR1 is SGHVS and CDR2 is FQNEAQ. V shed 10 bases, J shed 3 bases, and the junction held 4 bases outside the gene matches. DNA for the CDR3: TGTGCCACCCTCGGGGGGGAAGAGACCCAGTACTTC. It is translated as CATLGGEETQYF.

This clonotype appeared many times. The V gene is TRBV7-8, the J gene TRBJ2-7, with D unclear. Germline V gives CDR1 SGHVS, CDR2 FQNEAQ. The CDR3 extends over 12 amino acids. The V end lost 6 bases, the J end lost 5 bases, and 11 bases lay between the germline ends. CDR3 amino acids: CASSPFRDEQYF. DNA of the CDR3: TGTGCCAGCAGTCCCTTTCGAGACGAGCAGTACTTC.